Shown below are 8 T cell receptor beta chains from a single sample sequenced in a study of CD8+ T cells in alopecia areata. Sequencing templates came from extracted RNA that was reverse transcribed into cDNA. Profiled with immunoSEQ multiplex PCR; TCRdb holds only in-frame clones, not every one. Of some 130,000 clones in the sample, 45% to 65% were seen once. The sample consisted of CD4+ T cells sorted from blood, taken at week 0. These receptors all stem from a human donor with alopecia areata.

The rearrangement joins TRBV9 to TRBJ2-7; possibly TRBD1 for D (6 bases). Trimming shortened V by 3 bases and J by 4 bases, and 11 bases separated the two germline ends. The CDR3 is made up of 13 amino acids. The V gene's germline CDR1 is SGDLS and CDR2 YYNGEE. The CDR3 is CASSGRDTYEQYF. The CDR3 nucleotides read TGTGCCAGCAGCGGCCGGGACACTTACGAGCAGTACTTC.

The sample holds a few counts of this clone. This chain connects TRBV7-2 to TRBJ2-5; no clear D gene. The germline V gene encodes CDR1 SGHTA and CDR2 FQGNSA. Trimming cost V 1 base and J 5 bases, with 17 bases left between them. The CDR3 is made up of 16 amino acids. The CDR3 nucleotides read TGTGCCAGCAGCTTAGTCGCGAATTTCGAACGGGAGACCCAGTACTTC. This codes for CASSLVANFERETQYF.

This clone was detected a few times. The chain links TRBV7-2 to TRBJ2-3; D unclear. The CDR3 has 15 residues. Trimming took off 5 bases at V and 2 bases at J, with 14 bases between the two ends. Per germline, CDR1 SGHTA and CDR2 FQGNSA. CDR3 bases: TGTGCCAGCAGCGCCGGACGGAGTTACACAGATACGCAGTATTTT. Protein sequence: CASSAGRSYTDTQYF.

As concerns this clone: Other DNA sequences in the sample encode the same CDR3. The chain joins TRBV6-1 to TRBJ1-1; no reliable D call. V shed 6 bases and J shed 1 base, with 12 bases lying between them. The CDR3 consists of 14 residues. Germline values: CDR1 MNHNS, CDR2 SASEGT. This CDR3 is CASSDIFKNTEAFF. CDR3 sequence (DNA): TGTGCCAGCAGCGACATATTCAAGAACACTGAAGCTTTCTTT.

This clone has a single count. The V gene is TRBV5-1, the J gene TRBJ2-5, with 9 bases fitting TRBD2. V gave up 4 bases and J gave up 0 bases; unmatched junction bases: 7. This CDR3 is 16 amino acids long. The germline V gene has CDR1 SGHRS and CDR2 YFSETQ. CDR3 coding DNA: TGCGCCAGCAGCGCCTCAGCGGGGGGATACCAAGAGACCCAGTACTTC. Residues: CASSASAGGYQETQYF.

This clone was seen more than once but under ten times. The chain joins TRBV7-3 to TRBJ2-7; D is unclear. The germline CDR1 and CDR2 sequences are SGHTA and FQGTGA. The CDR3 length is 14 residues. Trimming took off 4 bases at V and 2 bases at J, with 12 bases between the two ends. The CDR3 spells CASSSLDVTYEQYF. In DNA, the CDR3 is TGTGCCAGCAGCTCCCTAGATGTTACCTACGAGCAGTACTTC.

The chain combines TRBV5-1 with TRBJ2-7; D assignment may be TRBD1 or TRBD2 (5 bases each). V was cut by 3 bases and J by 2 bases, with 18 bases left in between. Germline V CDR1 and CDR2: SGHRS, YFSETQ. The CDR3 is 16 residues long. The CDR3, as DNA: TGCGCCAGCAGCTGGCCCCAGGTGGGACCAACCTACGAGCAGTACTTC. Protein product: CASSWPQVGPTYEQYF.

This chain links TRBV29-1 with TRBJ1-4, with D perhaps TRBD1 (6 bases). This CDR3 contains 14 residues. V dropped 6 bases and J dropped 8 bases, with 19 bases sitting between them. CDR1 is SQVTM and CDR2 is ANQGSEA in the germline V gene. For the CDR3, the DNA is TGCAGCGTGGGATTACAGGGCGTTGGAGAAAAACTGTTTTTT. As protein: CSVGLQGVGEKLFF. Full variable domain (rest looked up from reference TRBV29-1 and TRBJ1-4): SAVISQKPSRDICQRGTSLTIQCQVDSQVTMMFWYRQQPGQSLTLIATANQGSEATYESGFVIDKFPISRPNLTFSTLTVSNMSPEDSSIYLCSVGLQGVGEKLFFGSGTQLSVL.